Shown below are 5 T cell receptor beta chains from a single sample sequenced in a study of OX40 agonist ivuxolimab in advanced cancers. Profiled with immunoSEQ multiplex PCR; TCRdb holds only in-frame clones, not every one. The table lists tens of thousands of clones, roughly 84% of them singletons. Here the sequenced sample was CD4+ or CD8+ T cells sorted from blood, taken in a trial of the OX40 agonist ivuxolimab. Receptor source: an adult with an advanced solid tumor such as melanoma, head and neck, liver or kidney cancer.

The rearrangement links TRBV4-1 to TRBJ2-1; tentative D call: TRBD2 (7 bases). Trimming stripped 5 bases from V and 8 bases from J, with 19 bases between. The CDR3 is 15 residues long. Germline V gives CDR1 MGHRA, CDR2 YSYEKL. The CDR3 reads CASSMEGGREDEQFF. CDR3 bases: TGCGCCAGCAGCATGGAAGGGGGTCGGGAGGATGAGCAGTTCTTC.

The chain is built from TRBV7-8 and TRBJ1-3, with D perhaps matching TRBD1 (6 bases). CDR1 and CDR2 from the germline V gene are SGHVS and FQNEAQ. Trimming removed 0 bases from V and 2 bases from J, with 11 bases in between. This CDR3 is built from 16 residues. The CDR3: CASSLALAGAGNTIYF. Written as DNA, the CDR3 is TGTGCCAGCAGCTTAGCGTTGGCAGGGGCTGGAAACACCATATATTTT.

The chain uses TRBV5-1 and TRBJ1-4; no reliable D call. Germline CDR1 SGHRS, CDR2 YFSETQ. V lost 7 bases and J lost 3, with 10 bases in between. The CDR3 length is 13 residues. The CDR3 loop is CASQFGPNEKLFF. The CDR3 nucleotides are TGCGCCAGCCAATTTGGGCCTAATGAAAAACTGTTTTTT.

V gene TRBV9 combines with J gene TRBJ1-5; D gene uncertain. The V and J ends lost 0 bases and 4 bases respectively, with 8 bases between them. Germline loops: CDR1 SGDLS, CDR2 YYNGEE. The CDR3 is made up of 14 amino acids. The CDR3 DNA reads TGTGCCAGCAGCGTAGGCGTAGCTAATCAGCCCCAGCATTTT. Translated, it gives CASSVGVANQPQHF. Using reference TRBV9 and TRBJ1-5 for the parts outside the CDR3, the full variable domain is DSGVTQTPKHLITATGQRVTLRCSPRSGDLSVYWYQQSLDQGLQFLIQYYNGEERAKGNILERFSAQQFPDLHSELNLSSLELGDSALYFCASSVGVANQPQHFGDGTRLSIL.

This clone was counted a few times. The chain uses TRBV28 and TRBJ2-3; 14 bases match TRBD2. The CDR3 spans 20 residues. With V trimmed by 3 bases and J by 2 bases, 13 bases remained unmatched. Germline lookup yields CDR1 MDHEN and CDR2 SYDVKM. The CDR3 sequence: CASSLLSGTSGGQNTDTQYF. The CDR3 bases are TGTGCCAGCAGTTTGCTTTCCGGGACTAGCGGGGGTCAGAACACAGATACGCAGTATTTT.